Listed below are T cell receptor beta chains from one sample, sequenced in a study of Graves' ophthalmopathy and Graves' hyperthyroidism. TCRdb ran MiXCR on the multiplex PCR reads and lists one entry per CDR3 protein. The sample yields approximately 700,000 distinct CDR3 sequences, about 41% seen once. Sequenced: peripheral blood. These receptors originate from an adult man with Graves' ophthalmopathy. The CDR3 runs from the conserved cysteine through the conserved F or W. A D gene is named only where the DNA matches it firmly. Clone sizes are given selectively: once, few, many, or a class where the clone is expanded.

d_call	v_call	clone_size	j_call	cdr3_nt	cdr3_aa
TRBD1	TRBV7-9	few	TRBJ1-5	TGTGCCAGCAGCCCCGACAGGGGCGATAATCAGCCCCAGCATTTT	CASSPDRGDNQPQHF
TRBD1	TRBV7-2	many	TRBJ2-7	TGTGCCAGCAGCGCAAGACAGGGGAGTACGGTCTACGAGCAGTACTTC	CASSARQGSTVYEQYF
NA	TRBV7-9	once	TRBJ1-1	TGTGCCAGCAGACAGGGTAGAGGAACTGAAGCTTTCTTT	CASRQGRGTEAFF
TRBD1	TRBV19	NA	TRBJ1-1	TGTGCCTGGAGTCAGGGGGGGAACACTGAAGCTTTCTTT	CAWSQGGNTEAFF
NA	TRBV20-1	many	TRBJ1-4	TGCAGTGCTAGAGTAAGCCACAGGGCGAGGGATGAAAAACTGTTTTTT	CSARVSHRARDEKLFF
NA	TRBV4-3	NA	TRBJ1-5	TGCGCCAGCAGCCAAGATGCAGGGATACCCAATCAGCCCCAGCATTTT	CASSQDAGIPNQPQHF
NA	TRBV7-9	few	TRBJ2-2	TGTGCCAGCAGCCCAGGGTTTAACACCGGGGAGCTGTTTTTT	CASSPGFNTGELFF
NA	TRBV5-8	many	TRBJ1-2	TGTGCCAGCAGCGTGGCGGGGGGGGGATTTGGCTACACCTTC	CASSVAGGGFGYTF
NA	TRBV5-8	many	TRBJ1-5	TGTGCCAGCAGCCCTCGGGACCGTTGGAATCAGCCCCAGCATTTT	CASSPRDRWNQPQHF
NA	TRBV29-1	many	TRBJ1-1	TGCAGCGTTCTGGGTACGGTCTTT	CSVLGTVF
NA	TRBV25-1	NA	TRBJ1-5	TGTGCCAGCAGCTCAGCCGGGACTAGCAATCAGCCCCAGCATTTT	CASSSAGTSNQPQHF
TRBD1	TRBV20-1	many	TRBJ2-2	TGCAGTGCTAGAGAGGGACAGGGCGAAGTCGGGGAGCTGTTTTTT	CSAREGQGEVGELFF
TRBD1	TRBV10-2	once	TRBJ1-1	TGCGCCAGCAGCCCCAGCTCACCAGGGGGCCCTGAAGCTTTCTTT	CASSPSSPGGPEAFF
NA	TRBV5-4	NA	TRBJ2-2	TGCGCCAGCAGCCATTTCAAGGGTTTCTCACCCGGGGAGCTGTTTTTT	CASSHFKGFSPGELFF
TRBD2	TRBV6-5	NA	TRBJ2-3	TGTGCCAGCAGTCGACTAGCGGGAGGATCAGATACGCAGTATTTT	CASSRLAGGSDTQYF
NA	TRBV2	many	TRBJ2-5	TGTGCCAGCAGTGGGAGACATTCGCAAGAGACCCAGTACTTC	CASSGRHSQETQYF
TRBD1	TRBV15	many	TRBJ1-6	TGTGCCACCAGCAGGCTGACCGGACAGGGGAGTTCACCCCTCCACTTT	CATSRLTGQGSSPLHF
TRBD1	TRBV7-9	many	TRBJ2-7	TGTGCCAGCAGCTTGACAGGGAACTACGAGCAGTACTTC	CASSLTGNYEQYF
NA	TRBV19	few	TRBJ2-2	TGTGCCAGTAGTACAGGGAGTTCCACCGGGGAGCTGTTTTTT	CASSTGSSTGELFF
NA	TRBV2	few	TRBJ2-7	TGTGCCAGCAGTGGCGACTCGGGCGAGCAGTACTTC	CASSGDSGEQYF
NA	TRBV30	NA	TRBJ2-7	TGTGCCTGGAGTGTTTACGGTACCTACGAGCAGTACTTC	CAWSVYGTYEQYF
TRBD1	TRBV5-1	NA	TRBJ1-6	TGCGCCAGCAGCATCCTCGGACAGGGGACCAATTCACCCCTCCACTTT	CASSILGQGTNSPLHF